This T cell receptor (beta chain) appears in the sequencing data of a study of blood T cell repertoires in COVID-19. Study-level background: There were acute and convalescent COVID-19 samples, and they came from the United States, Italy and Spain. Sources were T cells, B-cell-depleted T cells, or PBMCs; the material itself was cDNA or gDNA.

TCRdb's table, derived via immunoSEQ multiplex PCR, lists solely in-frame clones and lacks some. The repertoire holds around 140,000 clones, with approximately 87% as singletons. J lost 8 bases, V lost 6 bases, and 5 bases had no gene match. There are 13 residues in the CDR3. The sequence was obtained from a middle-aged man who had recovered from COVID-19. The rearrangement links TRBV12-3 or TRBV12-4 to TRBJ2-7; TRBD2 aligns across 12 bases. Sequencing was performed on peripheral blood. DNA for the CDR3: TGTGCCAGCAGCGGACTAGCGGGATCCCAGCAGTACTTC. Protein sequence: CASSGLAGSQQYF.